The 27 T cell receptor beta chains reported below all come from one sample, sequenced in a study of OX40 agonist ivuxolimab in advanced cancers. The repertoire was sequenced with immunoSEQ multiplex PCR; TCRdb's copy has only in-frame clones and lacks some. The repertoire has fewer than 30,000 clones, 75% to 85% of them found once; the top ten carry 8% to 9%. Specimen: CD4+ or CD8+ T cells sorted from blood, collected in a trial of the OX40 agonist ivuxolimab. These receptors all come from an adult with an advanced solid tumor such as melanoma, head and neck, liver or kidney cancer.

The rearrangement uses TRBV7-9 and TRBJ1-5; the match to TRBD1 covers 7 bases. In germline, CDR1 is SEHNR, CDR2 FQNEAQ (reference sequence). The CDR3 is 17 amino acids. The V and J ends lost 1 base and 4 bases, in that order; junction bases with no gene match: 10. In DNA, the CDR3 is TGTGCCAGCAGCTTAGGCTACGGACAGGAGGCGAATCAGCCCCAGCATTTT. Translation gives CASSLGYGQEANQPQHF.

Only one count was recorded for this clone. The rearrangement joins TRBV7-9 to TRBJ2-5, with TRBD1 matching over 8 bases. CDR1 and CDR2 (germline): SEHNR, FQNEAQ (reference sequence). After removal of 3 bases from V and 3 bases from J, the junction contained 9 bases not matched to a gene. CDR3 length: 16 amino acids. CDR3 in DNA: TGTGCCAGCAGCTTGTTCCGGGACAGGTGGAAAGAGACCCAGTACTTC. Its translation: CASSLFRDRWKETQYF.

The gene calls are TRBV12-1 and TRBJ2-3; the tabulated D call, TRBD2, remains unverified against the DNA. TRBV12-1 is listed as a pseudogene. This CDR3 is built from 15 residues. The CDR3 DNA sequence: TGTGCCAGCAGCTTTTCTGCTAGCGTCACAGATACGCAGTATTTT. Translation gives CASSFSASVTDTQYF.

This clone was recorded a few times. J is TRBJ1-1 and V is TRBV16; no clear D gene. CDR1 and CDR2 (germline): KGHSY, FQNENV. V was pared by 3 bases and J by 5 bases, with 7 bases between. CDR3 length: 12 residues. The CDR3 nucleotides read TGTGCCAGCAGCCATCGTGTAACTGAAGCTTTCTTT. Translating gives CASSHRVTEAFF.

The chain combines TRBV27 with TRBJ2-3, with 7 positions matching TRBD2. J lost 0 bases, V lost 5 bases, and 5 bases had no gene match. Germline-derived CDR1 and CDR2 are MNHEY and SMNVEV (reference sequence). This CDR3 is 15 amino acids long. This chain's CDR3 is CASSTTSSSTDTQYF. The CDR3 DNA follows: TGTGCCAGCAGTACGACTAGCTCAAGCACAGATACGCAGTATTTT.

The chain couples TRBV7-9 to TRBJ2-5, with D hard to call. Trimming took 5 bases from V and 3 from J, leaving 10 bases between them. This CDR3 has 13 amino acids. CDR1 and CDR2 (germline): SEHNR, FQNEAQ (reference sequence). The CDR3 loop is CASSQRPEETQYF. The CDR3 bases are TGTGCCAGCAGCCAGAGGCCGGAAGAGACCCAGTACTTC.

J is TRBJ2-3 and V is TRBV10-1, with D possibly being TRBD1 or TRBD2 (5 bases each). Germline V CDR1 and CDR2: WNHNN, SYGVQD (reference sequence). The CDR3 runs 16 residues. Trimming took off 0 bases at V and 7 bases at J, with 17 bases between the two ends. The CDR3 bases are TGCGCCAGCAGTGAGTCGAGTGAGGGGCCAACCCATACGCAGTATTTT. As protein: CASSESSEGPTHTQYF.

This chain links TRBV29-1 with TRBJ1-4; D not certain. Germline CDR1 SQVTM, CDR2 ANQGSEA. The V and J ends lost 4 bases and 7 bases respectively, with 13 bases between them. The CDR3 extends over 13 amino acids. CDR3 bases: TGCAGCGTTGTAGGGAATGCGGCTGAAAAACTGTTTTTT. It is translated as CSVVGNAAEKLFF.

Points on this clone: Other nucleotide sequences in the sample specify the same CDR3. This chain uses TRBV7-2 with TRBJ2-7, with 7 nucleotides matching TRBD1. From germline, CDR1 is SGHTA and CDR2 FQGNSA. Trimming removed 0 bases from V and 2 bases from J; junction bases left unmatched: 4. The CDR3 loop spans 15 amino acids. The CDR3 is CASSLARDRTYEQYF. Here the CDR3 DNA reads TGTGCCAGCAGCTTAGCCCGGGACAGAACCTACGAGCAGTACTTC.

The V call is TRBV18, the J call TRBJ2-5; TRBD1 might be the D (5 bases). Between the trimmed V and J ends, which lost 1 base and 1 base, there was a span of 13 bases. CDR3 length equals 16 residues. From germline, CDR1 is KGHSH and CDR2 LQKENI. For the CDR3, the DNA is TGTGCCAGCTCACCACTTCGGACACTGAGCCAAGAGACCCAGTACTTC. Encoded protein: CASSPLRTLSQETQYF. The variable domain in full, with the rest retrieved from reference TRBV18 and TRBJ2-5, is NAGVMQNPRHLVRRRGQEARLRCSPMKGHSHVYWYRQLPEEGLKFMVYLQKENIIDESGMPKERFSAEFPKEGPSILRIQQVVRGDSAAYFCASSPLRTLSQETQYFGPGTRLLVL.

The rearrangement links TRBV7-9 to TRBJ2-4; D call uncertain. The ends were cut back, 4 bases at V and 0 bases at J, with 16 bases in the middle. This CDR3 has 17 amino acids. Germline CDR1 reads SEHNR; CDR2 reads FQNEAQ (reference sequence). The CDR3 DNA reads TGTGCCAGCAGCTCGCAGGCGGCCAAGCTAGCCAAAAACATTCAGTACTTC. Its protein is CASSSQAAKLAKNIQYF.

The chain carries TRBV4-3 and TRBJ1-1, with D perhaps TRBD1 (5 bases). The CDR3 loop spans 15 amino acids. Trimming left V 0 bases short and J 3 bases short, with 11 bases between. Germline lookup yields CDR1 LGHNA and CDR2 YSLEER. DNA of the CDR3: TGCGCCAGCAGCCAAGAGGACATTGCAGACACTGAAGCTTTCTTT. It codes for CASSQEDIADTEAFF.

The chain uses TRBV2 and TRBJ1-5, with D possibly TRBD1 on 5 matching bases. Germline V gene data show CDR1 as SNHLY and CDR2 as FYNNEI. Trimming stripped 8 bases from V and 5 bases from J, with 16 bases between. CDR3 size: 14 residues. CDR3 sequence (DNA): TGTGCCAGCGCCCTCGGGGGGGAGGATCAGCCCCAGCATTTT. Its translation: CASALGGEDQPQHF.

The J gene is TRBJ2-5, the V gene TRBV2; TRBD2 matches at 9 bases. The CDR3 totals 17 residues. From germline, CDR1 is SNHLY and CDR2 FYNNEI. The V segment lost 4 bases and the J segment 5 bases; nucleotides outside the gene matches: 14. In DNA, the CDR3 is TGTGCCAGCAGTGGGTCTAGGCGGGGGGGCTTTGAGGAGACCCAGTACTTC. It yields the protein CASSGSRRGGFEETQYF. The full variable domain, with the rest looked up from reference TRBV2 and TRBJ2-5, is EPEVTQTPSHQVTQMGQEVILRCVPISNHLYFYWYRQILGQKVEFLVSFYNNEISEKSEIFDDQFSVERPDGSNFTLKIRSTKLEDSAMYFCASSGSRRGGFEETQYFGPGTRLLVL.

V and J are TRBV7-9 and TRBJ1-1, with a tentative D call TRBD1 (5 bases). Germline loops: CDR1 SEHNR, CDR2 FQNEAQ (reference sequence). V dropped 2 bases and J dropped 1 base, with 8 bases sitting between them. This CDR3 contains 14 residues. The CDR3 sequence is CASSLPQGNTEAFF. CDR3 DNA: TGTGCCAGCAGCTTACCCCAGGGGAACACTGAAGCTTTCTTT.

The gene calls are TRBV4-3 and TRBJ2-7; possible D gene TRBD1, 5 bases. CDR1 and CDR2 from the germline V gene are LGHNA and YSLEER. Trimming cost V 0 bases and J 4 bases, with 10 bases left between them. The CDR3 length is 14 residues. The CDR3 protein is CASSQEQGYYEQYF. The CDR3 DNA follows: TGCGCCAGCAGCCAAGAGCAGGGATATTACGAGCAGTACTTC.

This chain links TRBV27 with TRBJ2-1, with 7 bases identical to TRBD2. Germline values: CDR1 MNHEY, CDR2 SMNVEV (reference sequence). V lost 5 bases, J lost 6 bases, and 16 bases stayed unmatched. CDR3 length: 17 residues. The CDR3 loop is CASSARTRGLAVNEQFF. DNA of the CDR3: TGTGCCAGCAGTGCCCGGACTAGGGGCTTAGCGGTCAATGAGCAGTTCTTC.

The chain is built from TRBV5-6 and TRBJ1-1; a weak D match, TRBD1 (5 bases). Germline V lookup: CDR1 SGHDT, CDR2 YYEEEE. The CDR3 contains 12 residues. Trimming removed 0 bases at V and 7 bases at J, with 7 bases between. This CDR3 reads CASSLGGFEAFF. CDR3 nucleotides: TGTGCCAGCAGCTTGGGGGGGTTTGAAGCTTTCTTT.

This chain connects TRBV4-3 to TRBJ2-3; a weak D match, TRBD2 (6 bases). CDR1 and CDR2 (germline): LGHNA, YSLEER. The CDR3 has 14 amino acids. The ends were cut back, 0 bases at V and 4 bases at J, with 8 bases in the middle. The CDR3 DNA reads TGCGCCAGCAGCCAAGACGGGGGTCCAGATACGCAGTATTTT. Translated: CASSQDGGPDTQYF.

The V call is TRBV19, the J call TRBJ2-1; 13 positions agree with TRBD2. This CDR3 spans 16 amino acids. The V and J ends lost 5 bases and 4 bases, in that order; junction bases with no gene match: 5. The germline gives CDR1 LNHDA, CDR2 SQIVND (reference sequence). The CDR3 nucleotides are TGTGCCAGTAGTGCTCAACTAGCGGGGGGGTACAATGAGCAGTTCTTC. It yields the protein CASSAQLAGGYNEQFF.

The J gene is TRBJ2-1, the V gene TRBV5-4, with 7 bases identical to TRBD2. CDR1 is SGHNT, CDR2 YYREEE, per germline (reference sequence). This CDR3 has 15 amino acids. V was pared by 0 bases and J by 5 bases, with 5 bases of the junction left unmatched. The CDR3 DNA follows: TGTGCCAGCAGCTTGGCCGGAGCGGGGAACAATGAGCAGTTCTTC. Protein: CASSLAGAGNNEQFF.

The rearrangement joins TRBV7-9 to TRBJ2-1, with D perhaps TRBD1 or TRBD2 (5 bases each). Per the germline V gene, CDR1 is SEHNR and CDR2 is FQNEAQ (reference sequence). The CDR3 runs 16 residues. Trimming removed 4 bases from V and 0 bases from J, with 13 bases in between. The CDR3 region is CASSSTGTSSYNEQFF. CDR3 DNA: TGTGCCAGCAGCTCTACCGGGACGAGCTCCTACAATGAGCAGTTCTTC.

This clone was picked up a small number of times. This chain uses TRBV2 with TRBJ2-7; 7 bases are a match to TRBD2. The V and J ends lost 1 base and 6 bases, in that order; junction bases with no gene match: 6. The CDR3 has 14 residues. Germline lookup yields CDR1 SNHLY and CDR2 FYNNEI. CDR3 coding DNA: TGTGCCAGCAGTGAAGGGACCGGGAGGTTCGAGCAGTACTTC. Translation: CASSEGTGRFEQYF.

The rearrangement joins TRBV2 to TRBJ2-7; D is possibly TRBD1 or TRBD2 (5 bases each). V was cut by 4 bases and J by 2 bases, with 6 bases left in between. This CDR3 region has 12 residues. In germline, CDR1 is SNHLY, CDR2 FYNNEI. The CDR3: CASSGGTYEQYF. CDR3 DNA: TGTGCCAGCAGTGGGGGGACCTACGAGCAGTACTTC.

This chain links TRBV6-1 with TRBJ2-1; 9 bases are shared with TRBD2. Unmatched junction bases numbered 5, after V lost 4 bases and J lost 4 bases. Germline lookup yields CDR1 MNHNS and CDR2 SASEGT. CDR3 size: 15 residues. The CDR3 DNA reads as TGTGCCAGCAGTGCACTAGCGGGCGAATACAATGAGCAGTTCTTC. Translation: CASSALAGEYNEQFF.

This chain uses TRBV9 with TRBJ2-3; TRBD2 matches 8 bases. The CDR3 runs 16 residues. V lost 3 bases, J lost 0 bases, and 6 bases stayed unmatched. Per the germline V gene, CDR1 is SGDLS and CDR2 is YYNGEE. CDR3 sequence (DNA): TGTGCCAGCAGCGCGGGGACTAGAGGAAGCACAGATACGCAGTATTTT. Translating it yields CASSAGTRGSTDTQYF. Supplemented by reference TRBV9 and TRBJ2-3, the full variable domain reads DSGVTQTPKHLITATGQRVTLRCSPRSGDLSVYWYQQSLDQGLQFLIQYYNGEERAKGNILERFSAQQFPDLHSELNLSSLELGDSALYFCASSAGTRGSTDTQYFGPGTRLTVL.

This sequence joins TRBV11-3 and TRBJ2-2; D uncertain. The CDR3 is 13 amino acids. Germline-derived CDR1 and CDR2 are SGHNT and YENEEA. Trimming took 1 base from V and 4 from J, leaving 4 bases between them. The CDR3 here is CASSLGSTGELFF. CDR3 nucleotide sequence: TGTGCCAGCAGCTTAGGCTCCACCGGGGAGCTGTTTTTT.